This T cell receptor beta chain was identified during a study of blood T cell repertoires in COVID-19. Source study methods: Nucleated cell number was recorded as an estimate derived from reference gene primer amplification. The data were produced by immunoSEQ multiplex PCR, yet TCRdb's version contains in-frame clones alone and is incomplete. V, J and clone size were drawn from that table, and D and trimming were deduced from the DNA. The sample lists some 200,000 clones; around 86% were seen once. The CDR3 is 17 amino acids. Trimming removed 3 bases from V and 2 bases from J, with 18 bases in between. Germline V gene sequence: CDR1 MGHRA, CDR2 YSYEKL.

The gene calls are TRBV4-1 and TRBJ2-3; tentative D call: TRBD1 (5 bases). The specimen was peripheral blood. The source is a man aged 70-80 years with acute or convalescent COVID-19. This CDR3 reads CASSHTPQGFLTDTQYF. The CDR3 DNA reads as TGCGCCAGCAGCCATACTCCCCAGGGCTTCCTCACAGATACGCAGTATTTT.